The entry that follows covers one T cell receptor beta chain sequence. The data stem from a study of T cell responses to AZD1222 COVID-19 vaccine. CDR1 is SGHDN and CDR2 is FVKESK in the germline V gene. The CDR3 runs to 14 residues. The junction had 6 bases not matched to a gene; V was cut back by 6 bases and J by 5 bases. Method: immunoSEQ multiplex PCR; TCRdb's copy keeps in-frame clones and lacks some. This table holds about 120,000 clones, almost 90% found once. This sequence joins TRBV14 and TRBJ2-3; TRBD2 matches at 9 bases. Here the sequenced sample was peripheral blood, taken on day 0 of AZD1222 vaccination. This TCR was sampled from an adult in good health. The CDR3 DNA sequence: TGTGCCAGCAGGTTAGCGGGAGCTGGAGATACGCAGTATTTT. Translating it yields CASRLAGAGDTQYF.